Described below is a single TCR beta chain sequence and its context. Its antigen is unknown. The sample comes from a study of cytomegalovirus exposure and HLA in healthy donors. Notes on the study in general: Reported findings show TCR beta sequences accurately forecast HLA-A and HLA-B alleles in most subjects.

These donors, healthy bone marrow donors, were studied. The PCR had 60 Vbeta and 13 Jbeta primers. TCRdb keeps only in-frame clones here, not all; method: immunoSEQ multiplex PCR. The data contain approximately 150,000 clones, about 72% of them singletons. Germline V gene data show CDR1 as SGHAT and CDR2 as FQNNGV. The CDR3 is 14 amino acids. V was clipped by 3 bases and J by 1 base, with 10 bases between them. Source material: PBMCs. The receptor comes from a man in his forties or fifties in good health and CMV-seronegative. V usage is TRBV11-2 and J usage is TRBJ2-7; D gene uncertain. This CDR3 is CASSFSQFSYEQYF. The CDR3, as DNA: TGTGCCAGCAGCTTTTCCCAGTTTTCCTACGAGCAGTACTTC.